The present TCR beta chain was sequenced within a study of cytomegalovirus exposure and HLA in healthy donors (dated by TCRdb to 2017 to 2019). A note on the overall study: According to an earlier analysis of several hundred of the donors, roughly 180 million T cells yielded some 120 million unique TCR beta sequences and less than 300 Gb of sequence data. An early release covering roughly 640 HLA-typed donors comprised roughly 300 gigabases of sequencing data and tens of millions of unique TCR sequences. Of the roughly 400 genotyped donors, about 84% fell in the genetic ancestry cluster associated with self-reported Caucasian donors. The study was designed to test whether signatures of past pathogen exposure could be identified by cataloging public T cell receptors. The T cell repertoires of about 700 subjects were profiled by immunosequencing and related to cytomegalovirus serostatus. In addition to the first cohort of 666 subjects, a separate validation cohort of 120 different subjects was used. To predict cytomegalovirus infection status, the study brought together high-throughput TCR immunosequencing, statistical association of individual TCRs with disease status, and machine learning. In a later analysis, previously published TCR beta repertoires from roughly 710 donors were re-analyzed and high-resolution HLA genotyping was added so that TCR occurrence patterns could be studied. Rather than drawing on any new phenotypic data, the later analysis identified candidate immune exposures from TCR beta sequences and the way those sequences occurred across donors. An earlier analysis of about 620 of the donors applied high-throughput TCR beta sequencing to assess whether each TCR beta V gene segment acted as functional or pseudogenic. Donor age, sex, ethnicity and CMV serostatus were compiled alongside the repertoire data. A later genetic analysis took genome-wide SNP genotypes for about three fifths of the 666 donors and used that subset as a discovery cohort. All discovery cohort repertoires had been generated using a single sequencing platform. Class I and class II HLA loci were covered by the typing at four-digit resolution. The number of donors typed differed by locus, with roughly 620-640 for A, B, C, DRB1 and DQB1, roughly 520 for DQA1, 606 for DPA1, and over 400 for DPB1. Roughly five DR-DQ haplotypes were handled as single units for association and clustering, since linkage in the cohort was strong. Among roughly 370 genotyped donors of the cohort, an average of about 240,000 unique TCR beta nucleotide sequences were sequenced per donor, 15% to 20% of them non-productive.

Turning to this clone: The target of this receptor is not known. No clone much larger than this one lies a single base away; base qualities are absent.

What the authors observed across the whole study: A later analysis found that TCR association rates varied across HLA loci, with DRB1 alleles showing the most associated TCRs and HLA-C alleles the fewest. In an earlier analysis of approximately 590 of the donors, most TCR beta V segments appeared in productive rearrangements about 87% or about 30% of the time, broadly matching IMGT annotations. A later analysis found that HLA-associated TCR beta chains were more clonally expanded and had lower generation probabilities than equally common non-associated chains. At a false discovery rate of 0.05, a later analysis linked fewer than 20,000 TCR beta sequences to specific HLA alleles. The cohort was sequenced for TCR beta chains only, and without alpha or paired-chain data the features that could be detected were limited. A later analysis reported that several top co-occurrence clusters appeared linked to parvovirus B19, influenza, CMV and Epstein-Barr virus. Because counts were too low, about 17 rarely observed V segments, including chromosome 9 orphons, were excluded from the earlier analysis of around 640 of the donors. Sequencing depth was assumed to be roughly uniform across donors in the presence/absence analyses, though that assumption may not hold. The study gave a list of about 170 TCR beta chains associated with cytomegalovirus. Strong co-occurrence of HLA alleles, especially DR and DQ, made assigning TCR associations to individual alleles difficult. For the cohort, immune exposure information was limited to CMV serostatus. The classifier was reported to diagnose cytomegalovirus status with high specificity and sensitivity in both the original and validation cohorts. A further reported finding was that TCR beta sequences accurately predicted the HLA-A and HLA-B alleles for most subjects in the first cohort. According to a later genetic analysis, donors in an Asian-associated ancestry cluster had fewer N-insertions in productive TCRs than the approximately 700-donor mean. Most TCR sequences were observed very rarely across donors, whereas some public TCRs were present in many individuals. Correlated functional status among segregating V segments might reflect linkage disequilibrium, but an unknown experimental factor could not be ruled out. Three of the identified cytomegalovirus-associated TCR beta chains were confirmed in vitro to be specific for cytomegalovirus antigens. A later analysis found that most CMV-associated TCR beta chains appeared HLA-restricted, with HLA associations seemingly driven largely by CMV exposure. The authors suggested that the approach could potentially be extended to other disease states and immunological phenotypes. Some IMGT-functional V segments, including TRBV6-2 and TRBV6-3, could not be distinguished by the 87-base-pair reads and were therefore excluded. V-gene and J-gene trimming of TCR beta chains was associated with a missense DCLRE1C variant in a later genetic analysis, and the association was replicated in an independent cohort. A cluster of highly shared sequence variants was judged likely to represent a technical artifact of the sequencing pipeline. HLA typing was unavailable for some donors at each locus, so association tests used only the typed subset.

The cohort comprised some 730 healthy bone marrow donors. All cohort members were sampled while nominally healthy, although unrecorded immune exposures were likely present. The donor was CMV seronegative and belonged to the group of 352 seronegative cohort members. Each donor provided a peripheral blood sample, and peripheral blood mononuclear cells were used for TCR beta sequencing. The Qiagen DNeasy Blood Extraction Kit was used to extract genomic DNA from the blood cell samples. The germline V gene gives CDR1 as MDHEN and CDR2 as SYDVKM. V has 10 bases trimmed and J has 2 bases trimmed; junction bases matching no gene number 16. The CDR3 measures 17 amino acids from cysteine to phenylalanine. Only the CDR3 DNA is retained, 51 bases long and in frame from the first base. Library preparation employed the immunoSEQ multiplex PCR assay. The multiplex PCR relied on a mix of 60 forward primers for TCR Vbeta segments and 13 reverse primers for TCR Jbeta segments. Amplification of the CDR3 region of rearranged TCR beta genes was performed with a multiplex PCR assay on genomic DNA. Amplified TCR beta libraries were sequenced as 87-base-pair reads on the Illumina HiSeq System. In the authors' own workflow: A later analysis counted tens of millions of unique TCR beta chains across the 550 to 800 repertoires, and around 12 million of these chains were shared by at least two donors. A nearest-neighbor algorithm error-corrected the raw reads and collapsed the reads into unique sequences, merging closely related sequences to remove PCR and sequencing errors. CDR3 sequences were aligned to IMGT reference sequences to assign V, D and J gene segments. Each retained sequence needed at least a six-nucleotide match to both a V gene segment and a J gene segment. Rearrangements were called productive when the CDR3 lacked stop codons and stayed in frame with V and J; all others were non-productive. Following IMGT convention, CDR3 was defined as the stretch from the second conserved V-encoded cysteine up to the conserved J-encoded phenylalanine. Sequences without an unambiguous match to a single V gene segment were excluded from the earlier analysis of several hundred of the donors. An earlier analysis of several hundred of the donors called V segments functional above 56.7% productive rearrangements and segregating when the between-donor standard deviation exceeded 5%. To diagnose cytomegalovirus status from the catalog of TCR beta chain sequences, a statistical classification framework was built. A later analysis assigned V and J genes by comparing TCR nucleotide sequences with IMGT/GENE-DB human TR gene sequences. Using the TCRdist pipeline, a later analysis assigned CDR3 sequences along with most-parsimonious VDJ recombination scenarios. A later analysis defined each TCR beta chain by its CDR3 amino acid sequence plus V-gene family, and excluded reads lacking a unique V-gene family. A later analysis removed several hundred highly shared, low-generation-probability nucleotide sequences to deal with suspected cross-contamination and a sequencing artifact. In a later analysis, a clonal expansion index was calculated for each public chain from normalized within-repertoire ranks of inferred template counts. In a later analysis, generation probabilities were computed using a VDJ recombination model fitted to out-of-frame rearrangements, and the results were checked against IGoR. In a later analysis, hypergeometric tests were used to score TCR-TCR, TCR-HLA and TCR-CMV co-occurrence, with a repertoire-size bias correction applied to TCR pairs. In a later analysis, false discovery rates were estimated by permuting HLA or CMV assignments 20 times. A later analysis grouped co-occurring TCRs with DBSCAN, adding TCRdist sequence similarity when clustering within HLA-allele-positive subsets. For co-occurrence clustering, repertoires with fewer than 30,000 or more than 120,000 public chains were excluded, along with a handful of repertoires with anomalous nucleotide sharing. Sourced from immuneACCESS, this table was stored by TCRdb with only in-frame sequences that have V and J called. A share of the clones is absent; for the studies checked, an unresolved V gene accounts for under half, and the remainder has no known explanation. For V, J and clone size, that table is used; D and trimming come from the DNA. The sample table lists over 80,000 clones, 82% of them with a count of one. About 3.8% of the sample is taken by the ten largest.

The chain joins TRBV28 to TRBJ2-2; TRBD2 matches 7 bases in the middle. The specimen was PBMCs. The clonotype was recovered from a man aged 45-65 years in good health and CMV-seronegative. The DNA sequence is TGTGCCACCTCATTCCCGCCCGGGACTATAAACACCGGGGAGCTGTTTTTT. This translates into CATSFPPGTINTGELFF.